The text below deals with one TCR beta chain. The CDR3 is 14 amino acids. Trimming removed 7 bases from V and 10 bases from J; junction bases left unmatched: 13. CDR1 and CDR2 (germline): SNHLY, FYNNEI. These data belong to a study of beta chain features in type 1 diabetes. Expressed TCRB transcripts got sequenced, as all isolated RNA was reverse transcribed. Clones were sequenced by immunoSEQ multiplex PCR, and TCRdb holds only the in-frame ones, with some missing. The sample has hundreds of thousands of clones; around 15% are singletons. The source is a man under 40 in good health. Specimen: central memory CD4+ T cells from blood. The chain combines TRBV2 with TRBJ2-1, with TRBD2 identical over 7 bases. The CDR3: CASMRTRSVEEQFF. CDR3 DNA: TGTGCCAGCATGAGGACTAGGTCCGTGGAGGAGCAGTTCTTC. The variable domain in full, with the rest retrieved from reference TRBV2 and TRBJ2-1, is EPEVTQTPSHQVTQMGQEVILRCVPISNHLYFYWYRQILGQKVEFLVSFYNNEISEKSEIFDDQFSVERPDGSNFTLKIRSTKLEDSAMYFCASMRTRSVEEQFFGPGTRLTVL.